This T cell receptor beta chain was sequenced in a study of blood T cell repertoires in COVID-19. About the research overall: The United States, Italy and Spain supplied acute and convalescent COVID-19 samples.

As originally analysed: Scientists estimated how many nucleated cells there were by amplifying reference gene primers. Profiled with immunoSEQ multiplex PCR; TCRdb holds only in-frame clones, not every one. That table gives V, J and clone size, and the DNA gave D and trimming. The table records under 200,000 clones, roughly 78% of them present only once. Seattle patients were enrolled while actively infected and followed longitudinally. The V gene end was trimmed by 2 bases and the J gene end by 5 bases; junction bases not matched to a gene: 10. CDR1 and CDR2 (germline): SGHDN, FVKESK. This CDR3 has 16 amino acids.

The source is a woman in her sixties with COVID-19, enrolled during active disease. The sample consisted of peripheral blood. The rearrangement uses TRBV14 and TRBJ2-5, with 8 bases aligning to TRBD1. The CDR3 spells CASSQPRTGLSETQYF. DNA of the CDR3: TGTGCCAGCAGCCAACCAAGGACAGGGCTCTCCGAGACCCAGTACTTC.